Listed below are T cell receptor beta chains from one sample, sequenced in a study of blood T cell repertoires in COVID-19. Measured with immunoSEQ multiplex PCR; TCRdb has only the in-frame clones, and not every one. This repertoire shows a few hundred thousand clones, about 89% found once; its top ten account for roughly an eighth. Sequencing was performed on peripheral blood. Receptors were obtained from a woman aged 60-75 years with acute or convalescent COVID-19. Each CDR3 is given with its conserved first and last residue. Each record gives: clone size, D gene, J gene, V gene, CDR3 DNA, CDR3 protein. A D gene is named only where the DNA matches it firmly. Clone size is given for some rows only: seen once, a few or many times, or a class if the clone is expanded.

>-|-|TRBJ1-3|TRBV2
TGTGCCAGCAGTGCTCGATCCCAGGGTACCGGAAACACCATATATTTT
CASSARSQGTGNTIYF
>-|-|TRBJ1-5|TRBV5-1
TGCGCCAGCAGCTTGGGGGGAGCAGGTCAGCCCCAGCATTTT
CASSLGGAGQPQHF
>-|-|TRBJ1-6|TRBV27
TGTGCCAGCAGTTCCACAGGGATAATGCGGCGGTCCTATAATTCACCCCTCCACTTT
CASSSTGIMRRSYNSPLHF
>-|-|TRBJ1-2|TRBV4-2
TGTGCCAGCAGCCAACCGATTCAGACAGCTAACTATGGCTACACCTTC
CASSQPIQTANYGYTF
>once|TRBD1|TRBJ2-7|TRBV18
TGTGCCAGCTCAACGGGACAGGGGGCTTACGAGCAGTACTTC
CASSTGQGAYEQYF
>-|-|TRBJ1-6|TRBV12-3/TRBV12-4
TGTGCCAGCACTAGGGGCAGGGCGTCACCCCTCCACTTT
CASTRGRASPLHF
>-|-|TRBJ2-3|TRBV18
TGTGCCAGCTCACCACCGGGGGGTGGCGCAGATACGCAGTATTTT
CASSPPGGGADTQYF
>-|-|TRBJ2-7|TRBV19
TGTGCCAGTAGTATTCCCAGCGGGTACGAGCAGTACTTC
CASSIPSGYEQYF
>-|TRBD1|TRBJ2-2|TRBV27
TGTGCCAGCAGTCCCCGGACAGGGGGAACCGGGGAGCTGTTTTTT
CASSPRTGGTGELFF
>-|TRBD1|TRBJ1-2|TRBV28
TGTGCCAGCAGTCCAGGGGGCGCCTATGGCTACACCTTC
CASSPGGAYGYTF
>-|-|TRBJ2-1|TRBV4-1
TGCGCCAGCAGCCAACGCCCTTGGGGGGGGGCCAATGAGCAGTTCTTC
CASSQRPWGGANEQFF
>-|TRBD2|TRBJ2-1|TRBV6-2/TRBV6-3
TGTGCCAGCAGTTACGGAAGGACTAGCGGGAACAATGAGCAGTTCTTC
CASSYGRTSGNNEQFF
>-|TRBD1|TRBJ2-7|TRBV2
TGTGCCAGCAGTGAATGGTCAGGGGGGTACTTC
CASSEWSGGYF
>-|-|TRBJ1-5|TRBV18
TGTGCCAGCTCACCACAGGGGCCCAATCAGCCCCAGCATTTT
CASSPQGPNQPQHF
>-|TRBD1|TRBJ2-2|TRBV27
TGTGCCAGCAGTCTAATAACCGGGACAGGGGTCACCGGGGAGCTGTTTTTT
CASSLITGTGVTGELFF
>once|-|TRBJ2-2|TRBV7-3
TGTGCCAGCAGCTGGCGACATCCACTAAAAGGGAACAGGGAAAGGAGCGGGGAGCTGTTTTTT
CASSWRHPLKGNRERSGELFF
>few|TRBD2|TRBJ2-2|TRBV9
TGTGCCAGCAGCCCCCGACTAGCGGGAGCCACCGGGGAGCTGTTTTTT
CASSPRLAGATGELFF
>-|TRBD2|TRBJ2-3|TRBV4-3
TGCGCCAGCAGCCTCGGGACTAGCGGGAGCACAGATACGCAGTATTTT
CASSLGTSGSTDTQYF
>-|TRBD1|TRBJ1-3|TRBV9
TGTGCCAGCAGCGTTGGAACCGGGACAGGTTCTCTCTCTGGAAACACCATATATTTT
CASSVGTGTGSLSGNTIYF
>-|TRBD2|TRBJ2-1|TRBV7-3
TGTGCCAGCAGCCCGGGACTATACTACAATGAGCAGTTCTTC
CASSPGLYYNEQFF
>-|TRBD1|TRBJ1-2|TRBV9
TGTGCCAGCAGCGCTACTGACAGGGGTGGCTACACCTTC
CASSATDRGGYTF
>-|-|TRBJ2-5|TRBV25-1
TGTGCCAGCAGTGAGATGAGGGTTGAAGAGACCCAGTACTTC
CASSEMRVEETQYF
>once|-|TRBJ1-5|TRBV7-9
TGTGCCAGCACTCACTCCGGGGGGTTTCAGCCCCAGCATTTT
CASTHSGGFQPQHF